Included here is one T cell receptor beta chain sequence, with context. Its antigen is unidentified. The read ends 3 residues early relative to the CDR3; the germline J gene fills the gap. CDR1 and CDR2 (germline): KGHSH, LQKENI. CDR3 length: 17 amino acids. This table comes from immunoSEQ multiplex PCR, and its TCRdb copy is limited to in-frame clones, with some not included. This listing includes 20,000 to 25,000 clones. These data originate in a study of T cells in women clearing cervical HPV infection. Study context: Controls' single incident HPV16 infection cleared within 12 months without precancer. With HLA typing for only a few women, HLA confounding remains possible.

General study results and limits: Cases carried less TRBV6-7 than controls: around 0.11% versus 0.15%.

Input material: blood buffy coat. V usage is TRBV18 and J usage is TRBJ1-2; unclear D gene. The receptor was derived from a woman aged 18-70 years with a cervical HPV16 infection that either progressed to CIN3+ or cleared (not recorded which). The sequenced part of the CDR3 DNA is TGTGCCAGCTCAACGACCGACCCAACCCAAGGGCCCTACGAC. It yields the protein CASSTTDPTQGPYD. The whole CDR3 sequence reads CASSTTDPTQGPYDYTF.